What follows describes a single T cell receptor beta chain. This entry comes from a study of blood T cell repertoires in COVID-19. The germline V gene encodes CDR1 KGHDR and CDR2 SFDVKD. The CDR3 length is 17 residues. The V segment lost 5 bases and the J segment 0 bases; nucleotides outside the gene matches: 8. Assay: immunoSEQ multiplex PCR; the TCRdb copy retains only in-frame clones and omits some. The table records over 85,000 clones, about 85% of them present only once. The material sequenced was peripheral blood. The gene calls are TRBV24-1 and TRBJ2-3, with 9 nucleotides matching TRBD2. The sequence was obtained from a human donor in a cohort sampled during active COVID-19. For the CDR3, the DNA is TGTGCCACCAGTGCTTTTAGCGGGGGATCTAGCACAGATACGCAGTATTTT. Its translation: CATSAFSGGSSTDTQYF.